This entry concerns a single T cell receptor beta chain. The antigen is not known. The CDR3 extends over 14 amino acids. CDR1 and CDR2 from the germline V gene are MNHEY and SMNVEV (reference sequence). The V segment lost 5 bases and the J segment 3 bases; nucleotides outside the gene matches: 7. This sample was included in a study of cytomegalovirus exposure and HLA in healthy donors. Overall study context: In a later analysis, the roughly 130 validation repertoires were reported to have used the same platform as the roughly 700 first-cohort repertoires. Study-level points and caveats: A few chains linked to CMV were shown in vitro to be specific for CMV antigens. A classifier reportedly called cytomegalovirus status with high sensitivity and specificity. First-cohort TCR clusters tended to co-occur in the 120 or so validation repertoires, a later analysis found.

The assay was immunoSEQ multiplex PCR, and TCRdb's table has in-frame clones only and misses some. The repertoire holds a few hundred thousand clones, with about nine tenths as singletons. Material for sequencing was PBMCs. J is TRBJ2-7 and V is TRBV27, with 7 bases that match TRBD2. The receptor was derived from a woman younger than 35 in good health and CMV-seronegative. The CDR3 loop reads CASSLSGPVYEQYF. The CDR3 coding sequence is TGTGCCAGCAGTCTTAGCGGGCCGGTCTACGAGCAGTACTTC.